A selection of T cell receptor beta chains follows, all from one sample in a study of blood T cell repertoires in COVID-19. Assay used: immunoSEQ multiplex PCR; TCRdb lists only in-frame clones, some missing. Of some 250,000 clones listed, around four fifths are singletons. What was sequenced was peripheral blood. Source of these receptors: a woman in her sixties with active or convalescent COVID-19. Both conserved end residues are part of each CDR3. Fields, in order: CDR3 DNA, CDR3 protein, J gene, V gene, D gene, clone size. A D gene is named only where the DNA matches it firmly. The size of a clone is reported for some rows only, either as once, few or many, or as a class for expanded clones.

cdr3_nt: TGTGCCAGCAGGCCCACAGGGGACTATGGCTACACCTTC
cdr3_aa: CASRPTGDYGYTF
j_call: TRBJ1-2
v_call: TRBV6-5
d_call: TRBD1
clone_size: -

cdr3_nt: TGTGCCAGCAGTTTGTCCGGGACACACTATGGCTACACCTTC
cdr3_aa: CASSLSGTHYGYTF
j_call: TRBJ1-2
v_call: TRBV27
d_call: -
clone_size: -

cdr3_nt: TGTGCCACTAGCAAGGGTAATACAGGGATTCAAGAGACCCAGTACTTC
cdr3_aa: CATSKGNTGIQETQYF
j_call: TRBJ2-5
v_call: TRBV2
d_call: -
clone_size: few

cdr3_nt: TGTGCCAGCAGCCCCCAGGCAGGAGGGAGCACCGGGGAGCTGTTTTTT
cdr3_aa: CASSPQAGGSTGELFF
j_call: TRBJ2-2
v_call: TRBV7-9
d_call: -
clone_size: few

cdr3_nt: TGTGCCAGCAGCGCCCAAGGGACAGGGAACACTGAAGCTTTCTTT
cdr3_aa: CASSAQGTGNTEAFF
j_call: TRBJ1-1
v_call: TRBV9
d_call: TRBD1
clone_size: -

cdr3_nt: TGTGCCAGCAAGACAGGGGCCTTTTCCTACGAGCAGTACTTC
cdr3_aa: CASKTGAFSYEQYF
j_call: TRBJ2-7
v_call: TRBV6-5
d_call: TRBD1
clone_size: -

cdr3_nt: TGCGCCAGCAGCTTGGGCCTCAGGGGGCCTGGCTATGGCTACACCTTC
cdr3_aa: CASSLGLRGPGYGYTF
j_call: TRBJ1-2
v_call: TRBV5-1
d_call: TRBD1
clone_size: -

cdr3_nt: TGTGCCAGCTCAAACGGGATTAATGAGCAGTTCTTC
cdr3_aa: CASSNGINEQFF
j_call: TRBJ2-1
v_call: TRBV18
d_call: -
clone_size: -

cdr3_nt: TGTGCCTGGAGTTTGGGAGGGGATACGCAGTATTTT
cdr3_aa: CAWSLGGDTQYF
j_call: TRBJ2-3
v_call: TRBV30
d_call: TRBD2
clone_size: -

cdr3_nt: TGCGCCAGCAGTGAGTCGAGTAGCGGGGGGGGTGAGCAGTTCTTC
cdr3_aa: CASSESSSGGGEQFF
j_call: TRBJ2-1
v_call: TRBV10-1
d_call: TRBD2
clone_size: -

cdr3_nt: TGCGCCAGCAGCTTTGGGACAGGGGAGCAGTTCTTC
cdr3_aa: CASSFGTGEQFF
j_call: TRBJ2-1
v_call: TRBV5-1
d_call: TRBD1
clone_size: -

cdr3_nt: TGTGCCATCACCCGGGACAGTTATAATTCACCCCTCCACTTT
cdr3_aa: CAITRDSYNSPLHF
j_call: TRBJ1-6
v_call: TRBV10-3
d_call: TRBD1
clone_size: -

cdr3_nt: TGTGCCAGTAGTATATCCCTCTCCTACGAGCAGTACTTC
cdr3_aa: CASSISLSYEQYF
j_call: TRBJ2-7
v_call: TRBV19
d_call: -
clone_size: -

cdr3_nt: TGTGCCAGCAGCGGGGGGGATTCACCCCTCCACTTT
cdr3_aa: CASSGGDSPLHF
j_call: TRBJ1-6
v_call: TRBV9
d_call: -
clone_size: few

cdr3_nt: TGTGCCAGCCGACGGGACAGTAGCAATCAGCCCCAGCATTTT
cdr3_aa: CASRRDSSNQPQHF
j_call: TRBJ1-5
v_call: TRBV19
d_call: TRBD1
clone_size: -

cdr3_nt: TGCGCCAGCAGCTTGCTGTCTGGAGCCGACACTGAAGCTTTCTTT
cdr3_aa: CASSLLSGADTEAFF
j_call: TRBJ1-1
v_call: TRBV5-1
d_call: -
clone_size: -

cdr3_nt: TGTGCCAGTAGTGCCACTAGCGGGGGCTACTACGAGCAGTACTTC
cdr3_aa: CASSATSGGYYEQYF
j_call: TRBJ2-7
v_call: TRBV19
d_call: TRBD2
clone_size: few

cdr3_nt: TGTGCCAGCAGGCCCGGTGGCACTGAAGCTTTCTTT
cdr3_aa: CASRPGGTEAFF
j_call: TRBJ1-1
v_call: TRBV6-5
d_call: -
clone_size: -

cdr3_nt: TGTGCCAGCAGCGGGGGGGGACTAGCGGAAGAGACCCAGTACTTC
cdr3_aa: CASSGGGLAEETQYF
j_call: TRBJ2-5
v_call: TRBV5-4
d_call: TRBD2
clone_size: -

cdr3_nt: TGCGCCAGCAGCTTGAAGAGACAGGAGCGCAATGAGCAGTACTTC
cdr3_aa: CASSLKRQERNEQYF
j_call: TRBJ2-7
v_call: TRBV5-1
d_call: -
clone_size: -

cdr3_nt: TGTGCCAGCAGCTTAGAAGGGGGCATCGCTGAAGCTTTCTTT
cdr3_aa: CASSLEGGIAEAFF
j_call: TRBJ1-1
v_call: TRBV7-2
d_call: TRBD1
clone_size: -

cdr3_nt: TGTGCCACCAGCAGAGACAGGGTCCAAGAGACCCAGTACTTC
cdr3_aa: CATSRDRVQETQYF
j_call: TRBJ2-5
v_call: TRBV15
d_call: -
clone_size: -

cdr3_nt: TGTGCCAGCAGCCCTAGGACAGCTTGGGGTGGCTACACCTTC
cdr3_aa: CASSPRTAWGGYTF
j_call: TRBJ1-2
v_call: TRBV7-9
d_call: -
clone_size: -

cdr3_nt: TGTGCCAGCAGCCCGACGGGAGGGTTGCCGCTCGCTGAAGCTTTCTTT
cdr3_aa: CASSPTGGLPLAEAFF
j_call: TRBJ1-1
v_call: TRBV5-6
d_call: -
clone_size: once

cdr3_nt: TGTGCCAGCAGCTTTGGGGCCCCCTCCTACAATGAGCAGTTCTTC
cdr3_aa: CASSFGAPSYNEQFF
j_call: TRBJ2-1
v_call: TRBV7-8
d_call: -
clone_size: -

cdr3_nt: TGTGCCAGCAGCAACGGGACAGGGAGCGTTCGGGTTGAAGCTTTCTTT
cdr3_aa: CASSNGTGSVRVEAFF
j_call: TRBJ1-1
v_call: TRBV21-1
d_call: -
clone_size: -

cdr3_nt: TGTGCCAGCAGCCAAGAACTAAGGGAGCTGTTTTTT
cdr3_aa: CASSQELRELFF
j_call: TRBJ2-2
v_call: TRBV3-1/TRBV3-2
d_call: -
clone_size: -

cdr3_nt: TGTGCCAGTAGTATCGGAGCAGGGGTCAACTATGGCTACACCTTC
cdr3_aa: CASSIGAGVNYGYTF
j_call: TRBJ1-2
v_call: TRBV19
d_call: -
clone_size: few

cdr3_nt: TGTGCCAGCAGCCCACGGACAGGGTGGAATAACTATGGCTACACCTTC
cdr3_aa: CASSPRTGWNNYGYTF
j_call: TRBJ1-2
v_call: TRBV7-9
d_call: TRBD1
clone_size: -

cdr3_nt: TGTGCCAGCAGGCCGACAGGGGACTATGGCTACACCTTC
cdr3_aa: CASRPTGDYGYTF
j_call: TRBJ1-2
v_call: TRBV6-5
d_call: TRBD1
clone_size: few

cdr3_nt: TGCGCCAGCAGCTTGGAAGGACAGGGCTTACTCACAGATACGCAGTATTTT
cdr3_aa: CASSLEGQGLLTDTQYF
j_call: TRBJ2-3
v_call: TRBV5-1
d_call: TRBD1
clone_size: -

cdr3_nt: TGTGCCAGCACGGGACTGGGCGGCGTCCTGACTTTC
cdr3_aa: CASTGLGGVLTF
j_call: TRBJ2-6
v_call: TRBV2
d_call: -
clone_size: -

cdr3_nt: TGTGCCAGTCGAGGACAGGATACACTGTCAATGGGCTACACCTTC
cdr3_aa: CASRGQDTLSMGYTF
j_call: TRBJ1-2
v_call: TRBV19
d_call: TRBD1
clone_size: -

cdr3_nt: TGTGCCAGCAGTTACGGGTGGGACATAAGAGATGAAAAACTGTTTTTT
cdr3_aa: CASSYGWDIRDEKLFF
j_call: TRBJ1-4
v_call: TRBV6-6
d_call: -
clone_size: -

cdr3_nt: TGTGCCAGCAGCCCGGGAATCCACACTGAAGCTTTCTTT
cdr3_aa: CASSPGIHTEAFF
j_call: TRBJ1-1
v_call: TRBV7-9
d_call: -
clone_size: -

cdr3_nt: TGTGCCAGCAGTACAGGGGGGGCCTACGAGCAGTACTTC
cdr3_aa: CASSTGGAYEQYF
j_call: TRBJ2-7
v_call: TRBV2
d_call: -
clone_size: few

cdr3_nt: TGCGCCAGCAGCCAAGAAATAGCGGGGCGGAGGGAGACCCAGTACTTC
cdr3_aa: CASSQEIAGRRETQYF
j_call: TRBJ2-5
v_call: TRBV4-3
d_call: TRBD2
clone_size: -

cdr3_nt: TGCAGTGCTAGCCCAGTAACGGGCTACACCTTC
cdr3_aa: CSASPVTGYTF
j_call: TRBJ1-2
v_call: TRBV20-1
d_call: -
clone_size: -

cdr3_nt: TGTGCCAGCAGTGCCAGCGGGGGAAGGGGAGATACGCAGTATTTT
cdr3_aa: CASSASGGRGDTQYF
j_call: TRBJ2-3
v_call: TRBV2
d_call: TRBD2
clone_size: -

cdr3_nt: TGTGCCAGCAGCTCGGCCCCCGGGACAGGGGGAGGGGAGACCCAGTACTTC
cdr3_aa: CASSSAPGTGGGETQYF
j_call: TRBJ2-5
v_call: TRBV5-4
d_call: TRBD1
clone_size: few

cdr3_nt: TGCGCCAGCAGCCAAGAAAGGAACAGGCGTTATGGCTACACCTTC
cdr3_aa: CASSQERNRRYGYTF
j_call: TRBJ1-2
v_call: TRBV4-1
d_call: -
clone_size: -

cdr3_nt: TGTGCCAGTAGTATAGCAGGGAATGTAAGGAACACTGAAGCTTTCTTT
cdr3_aa: CASSIAGNVRNTEAFF
j_call: TRBJ1-1
v_call: TRBV19
d_call: -
clone_size: few

cdr3_nt: TGCGCCAGCAGCCTGGAGCCCCCAGATACGCAGTATTTT
cdr3_aa: CASSLEPPDTQYF
j_call: TRBJ2-3
v_call: TRBV5-1
d_call: -
clone_size: -

cdr3_nt: TGTGCCAGCAGTCCGAGGACAGGGGACACCGGGGAGCTGTTTTTT
cdr3_aa: CASSPRTGDTGELFF
j_call: TRBJ2-2
v_call: TRBV6-5
d_call: TRBD1
clone_size: once

cdr3_nt: TGTGCCAGTAGAAGTCCCCCGGGACAAACGGGAGGGAAGCAGTACTTC
cdr3_aa: CASRSPPGQTGGKQYF
j_call: TRBJ2-7
v_call: TRBV19
d_call: TRBD2
clone_size: few

cdr3_nt: TGTGCCAGCTCTTCGACTGGACAAAGTAATTCACCCCTCCACTTT
cdr3_aa: CASSSTGQSNSPLHF
j_call: TRBJ1-6
v_call: TRBV6-4
d_call: -
clone_size: -

cdr3_nt: TGTGCCAGCAGTTTTAGTAACGTCTACAATGAGCAGTTCTTC
cdr3_aa: CASSFSNVYNEQFF
j_call: TRBJ2-1
v_call: TRBV28
d_call: -
clone_size: few

cdr3_nt: TGTGCCAGCAGCGCCATCGGTTCGTGGGGAGAAATAGCCAAAAACATTCAGTACTTC
cdr3_aa: CASSAIGSWGEIAKNIQYF
j_call: TRBJ2-4
v_call: TRBV27
d_call: -
clone_size: -

cdr3_nt: TGTGCCAGCAGTTACATCCCGGGGTCAGGCGGGGAGCTGTTTTTT
cdr3_aa: CASSYIPGSGGELFF
j_call: TRBJ2-2
v_call: TRBV6-5
d_call: -
clone_size: -